This paragraph covers one TCR beta chain sequence. Its antigen is unknown. This entry is derived from a study of cytomegalovirus exposure and HLA in healthy donors. The study's findings and limits: Diagnosis of cytomegalovirus status made by the classifier reportedly showed high specificity and sensitivity.

There are 15 residues in the CDR3. With 6 bases removed from V and 7 bases from J, the gap between germline ends came to 18 bases. In germline, CDR1 is MDHEN, CDR2 SYDVKM. PCR used 60 Vbeta primers and 13 Jbeta primers. Assay used: immunoSEQ multiplex PCR; TCRdb lists only in-frame clones, some missing. The table shows 160,000 or so clones, with approximately 82% occurring only once. The chain couples TRBV28 to TRBJ2-2, with a weak D call TRBD1 (6 bases). Specimen: PBMCs. This clonotype was obtained from a male donor in good health and CMV-seronegative. The CDR3 sequence: CASSSQTGDGGELFF. The CDR3 nucleotides read TGTGCCAGCAGCAGTCAGACAGGTGACGGCGGGGAGCTGTTTTTT.